This is a list of T cell receptor beta chains from one sample in a study of OX40 agonist ivuxolimab in advanced cancers. Sequencing used immunoSEQ multiplex PCR; TCRdb keeps in-frame clones, though not all of them. Seen here are roughly 76,000 clones, 80% to 90% observed once, and the top ten hold about 4%. Sequences were derived from CD4+ or CD8+ T cells sorted from blood, sampled in a trial of the OX40 agonist ivuxolimab. All receptors come from an adult with an advanced solid tumor such as melanoma, head and neck, liver or kidney cancer. Both conserved end residues are part of each CDR3. Fields, in order: V gene, CDR3 length, J gene, CDR3 protein.

V: TRBV5-1; length: 14; J: TRBJ1-2; CDR3: CASSSWTSGYGYTF
V: TRBV7-9; length: 14; J: TRBJ2-3; CDR3: CASTPSDGTDTQYF
V: TRBV27; length: 14; J: -; CDR3: CASSLYRGPYEQYF
V: TRBV7-9; length: 15; J: TRBJ2-1; CDR3: CASSSAGVRIAEQFF
V: TRBV14; length: 18; J: TRBJ2-6; CDR3: CASSHTRDLNSGANVLTF
V: TRBV7-3; length: 15; J: TRBJ1-6; CDR3: CASSPQGPPDSPLHF
V: TRBV5-1; length: 16; J: TRBJ2-1; CDR3: CASSLVSSSSYNEQFF
V: TRBV27; length: 13; J: TRBJ2-5; CDR3: CASSQAGKETQYF
V: TRBV11-2; length: 14; J: TRBJ2-1; CDR3: CASSGGPLGNEQFF
V: TRBV7-9; length: 17; J: TRBJ1-3; CDR3: CASSPLWGQGSGNTIYF
V: TRBV19; length: 14; J: TRBJ2-5; CDR3: CASSDRPERGTQYF
V: TRBV5-1; length: 17; J: TRBJ2-1; CDR3: CASSTGRAGSSYNEQFF
V: TRBV7-6; length: 15; J: TRBJ1-1; CDR3: CASSLDGTGSTEAFF
V: TRBV6-4; length: 14; J: TRBJ2-1; CDR3: CASSRQGSYNEQFF
V: TRBV21-1; length: 14; J: TRBJ2-7; CDR3: CASSKIGQSYEQYF
V: TRBV10-3; length: 15; J: TRBJ1-4; CDR3: CAIKADLGRNEKLFF
V: TRBV18; length: 18; J: TRBJ1-5; CDR3: CASSPQSTDGDSNQPQHF
V: TRBV6-1; length: 17; J: TRBJ2-1; CDR3: CASSESGLAGGGNEQFF
V: TRBV7-3; length: 14; J: TRBJ2-2; CDR3: CASSLYVSTGELFF
V: TRBV27; length: 15; J: TRBJ2-1; CDR3: CASSPGQGFYNEQFF
V: TRBV9; length: 15; J: TRBJ2-5; CDR3: CASSASAGLWETQYF
V: TRBV7-2; length: 14; J: TRBJ2-7; CDR3: CASSLAEAAYEQYF
V: TRBV6-1; length: 13; J: TRBJ1-1; CDR3: CASSEVFRGEAFF
V: TRBV5-1; length: 14; J: TRBJ1-6; CDR3: CASSSGVENSPLHF
V: TRBV9; length: 16; J: TRBJ2-3; CDR3: CASSVAGLAPTDTQYF
V: TRBV28; length: 14; J: TRBJ2-1; CDR3: CASSLGGSYNEQFF
V: TRBV7-3; length: 13; J: TRBJ2-3; CDR3: CASSTSEQGEKYF
V: TRBV19; length: 14; J: TRBJ2-1; CDR3: CASSIGNAAGEQFF
V: TRBV5-1; length: 15; J: TRBJ2-1; CDR3: CASSLASGTYNEQFF